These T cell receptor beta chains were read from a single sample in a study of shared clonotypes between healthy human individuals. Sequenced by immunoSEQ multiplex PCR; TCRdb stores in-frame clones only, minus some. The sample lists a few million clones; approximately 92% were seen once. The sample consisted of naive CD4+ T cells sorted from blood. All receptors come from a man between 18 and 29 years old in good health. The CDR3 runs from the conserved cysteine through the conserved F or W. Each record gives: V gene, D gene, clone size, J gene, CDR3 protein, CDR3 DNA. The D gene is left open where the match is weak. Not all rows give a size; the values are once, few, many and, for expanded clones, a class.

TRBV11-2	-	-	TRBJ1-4	CASSLDGGEEEKLFF	TGTGCCAGCAGCTTAGATGGGGGAGAAGAGGAAAAACTGTTTTTT
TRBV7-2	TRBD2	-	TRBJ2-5	CASTLVLAGGETQYF	TGTGCCAGCACCCTTGTTCTAGCGGGGGGAGAGACCCAGTACTTC
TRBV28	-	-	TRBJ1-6	CASSLISVESPLHF	TGTGCCAGCAGTTTAATAAGTGTGGAGTCACCCCTCCACTTT
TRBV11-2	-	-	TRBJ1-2	CASSPKGGYGYTF	TGTGCCAGCAGCCCTAAAGGGGGCTATGGCTACACCTTC
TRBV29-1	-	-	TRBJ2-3	CSVSPRMEGPDTQYF	TGCAGCGTTTCCCCAAGGATGGAGGGGCCAGATACGCAGTATTTT
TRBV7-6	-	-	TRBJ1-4	CASSLSWGTNEKLFF	TGTGCCAGCAGCTTGTCTTGGGGAACTAATGAAAAACTGTTTTTT
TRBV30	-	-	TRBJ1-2	CAWDFRDGYTF	TGTGCCTGGGATTTCAGGGATGGCTACACCTTC
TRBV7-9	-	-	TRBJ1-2	CASSQDHFSYGYTF	TGCGCCAGCAGCCAAGACCACTTTTCCTATGGCTACACCTTC
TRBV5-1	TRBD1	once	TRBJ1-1	CASSPGQGLGTEAFF	TGCGCCAGCAGCCCAGGACAGGGGCTCGGCACTGAAGCTTTCTTT
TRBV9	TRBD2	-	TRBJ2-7	CASSFRGGEQYF	TGTGCCAGCAGCTTCCGGGGGGGCGAGCAGTACTTC
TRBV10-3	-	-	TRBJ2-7	CAISVGGPEQYF	TGTGCCATCAGTGTTGGCGGGCCCGAGCAGTACTTC
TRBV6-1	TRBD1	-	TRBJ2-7	CASSETGSTYEQYF	TGTGCCAGCAGTGAGACAGGGAGTACCTACGAGCAGTACTTC
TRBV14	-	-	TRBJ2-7	CASSRGKGWYEQYF	TGTGCCAGCAGCCGAGGGAAGGGGTGGTACGAGCAGTACTTC
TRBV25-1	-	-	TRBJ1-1	CASSGGGNTEAFF	TGTGCCAGCAGTGGAGGTGGGAACACTGAAGCTTTCTTT